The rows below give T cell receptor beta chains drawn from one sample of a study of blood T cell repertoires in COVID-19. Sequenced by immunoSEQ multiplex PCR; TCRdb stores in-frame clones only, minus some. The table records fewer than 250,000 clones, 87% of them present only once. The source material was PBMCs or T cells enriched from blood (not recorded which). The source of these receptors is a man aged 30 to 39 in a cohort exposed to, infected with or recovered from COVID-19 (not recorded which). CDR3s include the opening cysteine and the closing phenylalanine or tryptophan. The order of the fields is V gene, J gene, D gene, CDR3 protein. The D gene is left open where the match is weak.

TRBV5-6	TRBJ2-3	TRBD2	CASSLYRLAGSFTDTQYF
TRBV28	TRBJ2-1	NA	CASSLSFSEQFF
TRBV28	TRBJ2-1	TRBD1	CASEPGQGYNEQFF
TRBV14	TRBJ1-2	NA	CASSQDQGIDGYTF
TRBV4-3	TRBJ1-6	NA	CASRQDMNSPLHF
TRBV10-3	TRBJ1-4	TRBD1	CAISVGTDNEKLFF
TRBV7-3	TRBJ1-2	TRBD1	CASSLTGDRFYGYTF
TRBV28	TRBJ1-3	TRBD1	CASSLTGENTIYF
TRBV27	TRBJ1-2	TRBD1	CASSPTGAYYGYTF
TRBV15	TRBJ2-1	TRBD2	CATSRRTSGSHEQFF
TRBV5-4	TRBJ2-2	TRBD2	CASSFAGLAPGELFF
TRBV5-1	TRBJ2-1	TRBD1	CASSLAGGSSYNEQFF
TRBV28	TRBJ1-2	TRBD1	CASGYRGRGYTF
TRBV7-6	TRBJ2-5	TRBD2	CASGGLAGGLGETQYF
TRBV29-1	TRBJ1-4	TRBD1	CSALRWGQGATNEKLFF
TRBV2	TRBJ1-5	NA	CASSGGPYSNQPQHF
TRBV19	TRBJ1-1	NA	CASSRARDTEAFF
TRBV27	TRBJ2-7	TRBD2	CASKRRAGGINEQYF
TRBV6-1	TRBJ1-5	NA	CASSEGNRANQPQHF
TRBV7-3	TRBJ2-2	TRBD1	CASSFGTVGAGELFF
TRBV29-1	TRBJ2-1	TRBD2	CSVAGTSASNEQFF
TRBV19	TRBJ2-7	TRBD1	CASSILTGVSYEQYF
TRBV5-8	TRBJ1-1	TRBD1	CASSLDFDRVLFEAFF
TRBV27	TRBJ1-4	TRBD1	CASSSPGTGKAKLFF
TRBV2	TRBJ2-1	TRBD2	CASGGQGHRASGRGKQFF
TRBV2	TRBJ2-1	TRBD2	CASSGLGRGREYNEQFF
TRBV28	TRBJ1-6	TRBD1	CASSSGTDNSPLHF
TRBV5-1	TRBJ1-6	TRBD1	CASSATGEGLSPLHF
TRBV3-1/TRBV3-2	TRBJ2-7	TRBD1	CASSREGQGYEQYF
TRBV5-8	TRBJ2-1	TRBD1	CASSTAGTGYNEQFF
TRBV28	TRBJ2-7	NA	CASSLLLGEQYF
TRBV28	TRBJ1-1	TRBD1	CASSLKQGMADTEAFF
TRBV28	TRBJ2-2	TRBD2	CASEGEVAGRGELFF
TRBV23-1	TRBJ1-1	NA	CASSQSASGRPSPMTEAFF
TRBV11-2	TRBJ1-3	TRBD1	CASSLNTGAGNTIYF
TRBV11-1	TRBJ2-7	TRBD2	CASSLGTSGVSYEQYF
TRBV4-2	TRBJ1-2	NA	CASSQAGQTNYGYTF
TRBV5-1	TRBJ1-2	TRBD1	CASSLDGTGENGYTF
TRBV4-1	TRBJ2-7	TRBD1	CASSPIRRTGLGEQYF
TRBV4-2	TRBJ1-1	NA	CASSQDTTTTEAFF
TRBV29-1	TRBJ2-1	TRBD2	CSVESPGRKFSGRAGNEQFF
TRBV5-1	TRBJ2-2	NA	CASNLQGRNTGELFF